These T cell receptor beta chains were read from a single sample in a study of blood T cell repertoires in COVID-19. Clones were read by immunoSEQ multiplex PCR, and TCRdb kept only the in-frame ones, dropping some. The sample includes approximately 200,000 clones, about 85% of them seen just once. Sequencing used peripheral blood. The receptors originated from a woman aged 30 to 39 with active or convalescent COVID-19. CDR3s include the opening cysteine and the closing phenylalanine or tryptophan. The order of the fields is clone size, D gene, J gene, V gene, CDR3 length, CDR3 protein, CDR3 DNA. The D gene is left open where the match is weak. Only some rows state a clone size, as once, few, many or a class for expanded clones.

clone_size: -
d_call: TRBD2
j_call: TRBJ2-1
v_call: TRBV19
cdr3_length: 15
cdr3_aa: CASREREVHGDEQFF
cdr3_nt: TGTGCCAGTAGAGAGCGGGAGGTCCATGGGGATGAGCAGTTCTTC

clone_size: few
d_call: -
j_call: TRBJ1-2
v_call: TRBV23-1
cdr3_length: 15
cdr3_aa: CASSQSGTEKYGYTF
cdr3_nt: TGCGCCAGCAGTCAATCTGGCACAGAGAAATATGGCTACACCTTC

clone_size: -
d_call: TRBD2
j_call: TRBJ2-1
v_call: TRBV19
cdr3_length: 13
cdr3_aa: CASSMTSLGEQFF
cdr3_nt: TGTGCCAGTAGTATGACTAGCTTGGGTGAGCAGTTCTTC

clone_size: -
d_call: -
j_call: TRBJ2-1
v_call: TRBV7-2
cdr3_length: 13
cdr3_aa: CASSIVRVDEQFF
cdr3_nt: TGTGCCAGCAGTATCGTCCGGGTTGATGAGCAGTTCTTC

clone_size: -
d_call: TRBD2
j_call: TRBJ2-1
v_call: TRBV6-6
cdr3_length: 14
cdr3_aa: CASSLAGVFNEQFF
cdr3_nt: TGTGCCAGCAGCCTAGCGGGAGTGTTTAATGAGCAGTTCTTC

clone_size: few
d_call: -
j_call: TRBJ1-5
v_call: TRBV4-1
cdr3_length: 14
cdr3_aa: CASSQDRAGQPQHF
cdr3_nt: TGCGCCAGCAGCCAAGATCGTGCGGGCCAGCCCCAGCATTTT

clone_size: -
d_call: -
j_call: TRBJ2-5
v_call: TRBV12-3/TRBV12-4
cdr3_length: 13
cdr3_aa: CASSGLLKETQYF
cdr3_nt: TGTGCCAGCAGCGGACTACTAAAAGAGACCCAGTACTTC

clone_size: -
d_call: -
j_call: TRBJ1-2
v_call: TRBV2
cdr3_length: 14
cdr3_aa: CASRSGRADHGYTF
cdr3_nt: TGTGCCAGCAGAAGCGGAAGGGCAGACCATGGCTACACCTTC

clone_size: -
d_call: TRBD1
j_call: TRBJ2-1
v_call: TRBV27
cdr3_length: 15
cdr3_aa: CASSYWTGGLNEQFF
cdr3_nt: TGTGCCAGCAGTTACTGGACAGGGGGGTTGAATGAGCAGTTCTTC

clone_size: -
d_call: TRBD1
j_call: TRBJ1-1
v_call: TRBV19
cdr3_length: 18
cdr3_aa: CASFSDSIRQGPGSEAFF
cdr3_nt: TGTGCCAGTTTTTCCGACTCGATTAGACAGGGGCCGGGGTCTGAAGCTTTCTTT

clone_size: -
d_call: -
j_call: TRBJ1-4
v_call: TRBV30
cdr3_length: 12
cdr3_aa: CAWTATNEKLFF
cdr3_nt: TGTGCCTGGACAGCAACTAATGAAAAACTGTTTTTT

clone_size: -
d_call: -
j_call: TRBJ1-2
v_call: TRBV30
cdr3_length: 14
cdr3_aa: CAWSVMGASSRYTF
cdr3_nt: TGTGCCTGGAGTGTGATGGGGGCCTCTTCCCGCTACACCTTC

clone_size: -
d_call: -
j_call: TRBJ2-3
v_call: TRBV28
cdr3_length: 13
cdr3_aa: CASSSHPATSFYF
cdr3_nt: TGTGCCAGCAGTTCCCACCCGGCTACTAGTTTCTATTTT

clone_size: few
d_call: -
j_call: TRBJ2-1
v_call: TRBV28
cdr3_length: 16
cdr3_aa: CASSLVGGGSYNEQFF
cdr3_nt: TGTGCCAGCAGTTTAGTTGGCGGAGGCTCCTACAATGAGCAGTTCTTC

clone_size: -
d_call: TRBD2
j_call: TRBJ2-2
v_call: TRBV14
cdr3_length: 15
cdr3_aa: CASGLAGALTGELFF
cdr3_nt: TGTGCCAGCGGACTAGCGGGGGCCCTTACCGGGGAGCTGTTTTTT

clone_size: -
d_call: -
j_call: TRBJ2-7
v_call: TRBV11-2
cdr3_length: 13
cdr3_aa: CASSRTDSYEQYF
cdr3_nt: TGTGCCAGCAGTCGGACAGACTCCTACGAGCAGTACTTC

clone_size: -
d_call: TRBD1
j_call: TRBJ1-2
v_call: TRBV28
cdr3_length: 14
cdr3_aa: CASRAGQAPYGYTF
cdr3_nt: TGTGCCAGCAGAGCGGGACAGGCTCCCTATGGCTACACCTTC

clone_size: -
d_call: TRBD2
j_call: TRBJ2-1
v_call: TRBV6-1
cdr3_length: 17
cdr3_aa: CASSEAPTSGLYNEQFF
cdr3_nt: TGTGCCAGCAGTGAAGCGCCCACTAGCGGGCTATACAATGAGCAGTTCTTC

clone_size: once
d_call: -
j_call: TRBJ2-3
v_call: TRBV10-1
cdr3_length: 15
cdr3_aa: CASSESNRGGDTQYF
cdr3_nt: TGCGCCAGCAGTGAGTCGAACAGGGGGGGAGATACGCAGTATTTT

clone_size: -
d_call: TRBD1
j_call: TRBJ2-7
v_call: TRBV27
cdr3_length: 13
cdr3_aa: CASRGTGPYEQYF
cdr3_nt: TGTGCCAGCAGGGGGACAGGGCCCTACGAGCAGTACTTC

clone_size: -
d_call: TRBD1
j_call: TRBJ1-1
v_call: TRBV5-1
cdr3_length: 15
cdr3_aa: CASSWRTGERAEAFF
cdr3_nt: TGCGCCAGCAGCTGGCGGACAGGGGAGAGGGCTGAAGCTTTCTTT

clone_size: -
d_call: -
j_call: TRBJ1-1
v_call: TRBV7-9
cdr3_length: 15
cdr3_aa: CASSSWDNRNTEAFF
cdr3_nt: TGTGCCAGCAGCTCCTGGGACAACCGGAACACTGAAGCTTTCTTT

clone_size: -
d_call: -
j_call: TRBJ2-2
v_call: TRBV18
cdr3_length: 15
cdr3_aa: CASSPSAANTGELFF
cdr3_nt: TGTGCCAGCTCACCTTCCGCGGCGAACACCGGGGAGCTGTTTTTT

clone_size: once
d_call: TRBD2
j_call: TRBJ2-3
v_call: TRBV30
cdr3_length: 19
cdr3_aa: CAWSVLRAGGRASTDTQYF
cdr3_nt: TGTGCCTGGAGTGTACTTCGAGCGGGAGGGCGGGCGAGCACAGATACGCAGTATTTT

clone_size: -
d_call: -
j_call: TRBJ1-3
v_call: TRBV7-9
cdr3_length: 18
cdr3_aa: CASSLAVLDRPSGNTIYF
cdr3_nt: TGTGCCAGCAGCTTAGCGGTGCTGGACAGACCCTCTGGAAACACCATATATTTT

clone_size: once
d_call: TRBD2
j_call: TRBJ2-1
v_call: TRBV10-3
cdr3_length: 20
cdr3_aa: CAISGSGTSGGLSSYNEQFF
cdr3_nt: TGTGCCATCAGTGGGTCCGGGACTAGCGGGGGGCTCAGCTCCTACAATGAGCAGTTCTTC

clone_size: once
d_call: TRBD1
j_call: TRBJ1-2
v_call: TRBV15
cdr3_length: 16
cdr3_aa: CATTRDRDRANYGYTF
cdr3_nt: TGTGCCACCACCAGAGACCGGGACAGAGCTAACTATGGCTACACCTTC

clone_size: -
d_call: -
j_call: TRBJ2-1
v_call: TRBV27
cdr3_length: 14
cdr3_aa: CASSSPLRAGEQFF
cdr3_nt: TGTGCCAGCAGTTCCCCTCTCCGAGCGGGTGAGCAGTTCTTC

clone_size: -
d_call: TRBD1
j_call: TRBJ1-1
v_call: TRBV29-1
cdr3_length: 12
cdr3_aa: CSVAGGRTEAFF
cdr3_nt: TGCAGCGTTGCAGGGGGGCGGACTGAAGCTTTCTTT

clone_size: -
d_call: TRBD2
j_call: TRBJ2-1
v_call: TRBV15
cdr3_length: 13
cdr3_aa: CATKLAEYNEQFF
cdr3_nt: TGTGCCACCAAACTAGCGGAATACAATGAGCAGTTCTTC

clone_size: -
d_call: -
j_call: TRBJ1-5
v_call: TRBV30
cdr3_length: 13
cdr3_aa: CAWSNREGQPQHF
cdr3_nt: TGTGCCTGGAGTAACAGGGAGGGTCAGCCCCAGCATTTT

clone_size: -
d_call: -
j_call: TRBJ1-2
v_call: TRBV7-9
cdr3_length: 15
cdr3_aa: CASSFTGRTNYGYTF
cdr3_nt: TGTGCCAGCAGCTTCACAGGGCGAACTAACTATGGCTACACCTTC

clone_size: -
d_call: TRBD2
j_call: TRBJ2-7
v_call: TRBV19
cdr3_length: 11
cdr3_aa: CASRGDYEQYF
cdr3_nt: TGTGCCAGTCGGGGGGACTACGAGCAGTACTTC

clone_size: -
d_call: -
j_call: TRBJ1-6
v_call: TRBV18
cdr3_length: 13
cdr3_aa: CASSPGPNSPLHF
cdr3_nt: TGTGCCAGCTCACCAGGGCCTAATTCACCCCTCCACTTT

clone_size: -
d_call: TRBD2
j_call: TRBJ2-3
v_call: TRBV6-1
cdr3_length: 15
cdr3_aa: CASSELAGGRYTQYF
cdr3_nt: TGTGCCAGCAGTGAACTAGCGGGGGGGCGATATACGCAGTATTTT

clone_size: -
d_call: -
j_call: TRBJ1-1
v_call: TRBV6-6
cdr3_length: 13
cdr3_aa: CASRAQGNTEAFF
cdr3_nt: TGTGCCAGCAGAGCCCAGGGGAACACTGAAGCTTTCTTT

clone_size: -
d_call: -
j_call: TRBJ1-4
v_call: TRBV4-1
cdr3_length: 13
cdr3_aa: CASSKPGERKLFF
cdr3_nt: TGCGCCAGCAGCAAACCAGGGGAGAGAAAACTGTTTTTT

clone_size: -
d_call: TRBD2
j_call: TRBJ2-2
v_call: TRBV14
cdr3_length: 17
cdr3_aa: CASSQTMTSISTGELFF
cdr3_nt: TGTGCCAGCAGCCAAACTATGACTAGCATCTCAACCGGGGAGCTGTTTTTT

clone_size: once
d_call: -
j_call: TRBJ1-2
v_call: TRBV12-3/TRBV12-4
cdr3_length: 13
cdr3_aa: CASREGVNYGYTF
cdr3_nt: TGTGCCAGCCGAGAGGGGGTTAACTATGGCTACACCTTC

clone_size: -
d_call: -
j_call: TRBJ1-1
v_call: TRBV2
cdr3_length: 14
cdr3_aa: CASSDVQGNTEAFF
cdr3_nt: TGTGCCAGCAGTGACGTACAGGGGAACACTGAAGCTTTCTTT

clone_size: once
d_call: -
j_call: TRBJ1-2
v_call: TRBV10-3
cdr3_length: 15
cdr3_aa: CAISESGAGNYGYTF
cdr3_nt: TGTGCCATCAGTGAGTCGGGCGCTGGTAACTATGGCTACACCTTC

clone_size: -
d_call: TRBD1
j_call: TRBJ1-2
v_call: TRBV27
cdr3_length: 14
cdr3_aa: CASSPGTGGKGYTF
cdr3_nt: TGTGCCAGCAGTCCCGGGACAGGGGGAAAGGGCTACACCTTC

clone_size: -
d_call: -
j_call: TRBJ2-2
v_call: TRBV27
cdr3_length: 15
cdr3_aa: CASSLAGSRTGELFF
cdr3_nt: TGTGCCAGCAGCCTGGCGGGCAGTAGGACCGGGGAGCTGTTTTTT

clone_size: -
d_call: -
j_call: TRBJ1-4
v_call: TRBV7-9
cdr3_length: 19
cdr3_aa: CASSLARLQGGGVYEKLFF
cdr3_nt: TGTGCCAGCAGCTTAGCGCGTTTGCAGGGTGGTGGAGTTTATGAAAAACTGTTTTTT

clone_size: -
d_call: -
j_call: TRBJ1-2
v_call: TRBV6-6
cdr3_length: 12
cdr3_aa: CASSWGTPIYTF
cdr3_nt: TGTGCCAGCAGTTGGGGGACTCCGATCTACACCTTC

clone_size: -
d_call: TRBD2
j_call: TRBJ2-1
v_call: TRBV7-9
cdr3_length: 14
cdr3_aa: CASSPGLAGGPQFF
cdr3_nt: TGTGCCAGCAGCCCGGGACTAGCGGGAGGGCCGCAGTTCTTC

clone_size: once
d_call: TRBD2
j_call: TRBJ2-1
v_call: TRBV5-8
cdr3_length: 17
cdr3_aa: CASSPQILAGARFEQFF
cdr3_nt: TGTGCCAGCAGCCCACAGATACTAGCGGGAGCTAGGTTTGAGCAGTTCTTC

clone_size: -
d_call: TRBD2
j_call: TRBJ2-1
v_call: TRBV6-5
cdr3_length: 14
cdr3_aa: CASTYSGGANEQFF
cdr3_nt: TGTGCCAGCACCTATAGCGGGGGGGCCAATGAGCAGTTCTTC

clone_size: -
d_call: -
j_call: TRBJ1-5
v_call: TRBV28
cdr3_length: 14
cdr3_aa: CASSEGGAIQPQHF
cdr3_nt: TGTGCCAGCAGTGAAGGGGGGGCTATTCAGCCCCAGCATTTT

clone_size: -
d_call: -
j_call: TRBJ2-3
v_call: TRBV11-3
cdr3_length: 14
cdr3_aa: CASSPRGGGDTQYF
cdr3_nt: TGTGCCAGCAGCCCCCGGGGAGGGGGGGATACGCAGTATTTT